The sequence of this T cell receptor (beta chain) was determined in a study of blood T cell repertoires in COVID-19. Study information: COVID-19 samples, acute and convalescent, were from the United States, Italy and Spain.

The CDR3 is 15 residues long. Looked up from germline, CDR1 is SGDLS and CDR2 is YYNGEE. V gave up 4 bases and J gave up 0 bases, with 11 bases separating them. Clones were sequenced by immunoSEQ multiplex PCR, and TCRdb holds only the in-frame ones, with some missing. The table records approximately 270,000 clones, 70% to 90% of them present only once. Sequenced: PBMCs or T cells enriched from blood (not recorded which). This chain links TRBV9 with TRBJ1-5; the D is unclear. The sequence was obtained from a woman aged 45-65 years who had recovered from COVID-19. Here the CDR3 reads CASSPDMFSNQPQHF. DNA of the CDR3: TGTGCCAGCAGCCCCGACATGTTTAGCAATCAGCCCCAGCATTTT.